This T cell receptor (beta chain) was documented in a study of regulatory T cells in long-lasting Graves disease. The sample's time point: persistent/refractory GD, antithyroid drugs over 5 years with positive TRAb. Following extraction of RNA from PBMCs, that RNA was used to make the TCR library. CDR3 length equals 14 residues. From germline, CDR1 is SGHVS and CDR2 FNYEAQ. V was shortened by 1 base and J by 8 bases, with 11 bases between the two germline ends. This clonotype was recorded a few times. Its target is unknown. Regarding the study as a whole: In persistent patients, shared public clonotypes (2,741) outnumbered those in new patients (approximately 880).

According to the study, TCR beta libraries were built with iRepertoire HTBI primers and CDR3-region Arm-PCR. As processed by the authors: Spanning all samples, the identified segments comprised around 62 TRBV and around 13 TRBJ. TCRdb used MiXCR to reprocess the multiplex PCR reads, holding one entry per CDR3 protein. TCRdb's processing, not the study's, gives the V and J calls here. The sample carries under 500,000 distinct CDR3 sequences, less than 25% recorded once. The origin of this receptor is a female donor with Graves disease. The material was peripheral blood mononuclear cells (PBMCs), obtained when the disease was refractory, from a patient treated with antithyroid drugs. The rearrangement joins TRBV7-6 to TRBJ1-4; tentatively, D is TRBD1 (6 bases). The CDR3 nucleotides are TGTGCCAGCAGCTTAGAACAGGGAAACGAAAAACTGTTTTTT. Translating it yields CASSLEQGNEKLFF.